This note documents a single TCR beta chain sequence. Its antigen is unknown. The data originate from a study of shared clonotypes between healthy human individuals. Overall study context: The study used three CD4 naive, three CD4 memory, two CD8 naive and one CD8 memory plate per donor.

Sequenced by immunoSEQ multiplex PCR; TCRdb stores in-frame clones only, minus some. The sample includes just over 2,000,000 clones, 85% to 95% of them seen just once. CD8 cells regarded as naive lacked CD45RO, were positively chosen for CCR7, and omitted terminally differentiated effector memory CD45RA+ cells. Recent acute infections and vaccinations were absent in the healthy HIV-negative adult donors. General study findings and limits: Clonotype sharing across a few donors was observed for around 4.5% of naive CD4 clonotypes. There were few donors, and this limited the genetic and exposure-history diversity represented.

This CDR3 is built from 16 residues. With 3 bases clipped from V and 4 bases from J, the junction kept 8 bases outside the gene matches. Germline V gene sequence: CDR1 SNHLY, CDR2 FYNNEI. Sequencing was performed on naive CD8+ T cells sorted from blood. The chain is built from TRBV2 and TRBJ2-1; 8 positions agree with TRBD2. The receptor comes from a man in his late teens or twenties in good health. CDR3 sequence: CASSETASGQYNEQFF. CDR3 nucleotide sequence: TGTGCCAGCAGTGAGACGGCTAGCGGGCAATACAATGAGCAGTTCTTC.